The sample holds a few counts of the clone carrying this T cell receptor beta chain. The antigen remains unidentified. TCRdb keeps only in-frame clones here, not all; method: immunoSEQ multiplex PCR. The sample contains 110,000 to 150,000 clones, roughly 90% of which appear only once. These data belong to a study of T cell responses to AZD1222 COVID-19 vaccine. Study-level information: Second doses that came at about 4 or about 12 weeks were put together.

Trimming cost V 7 bases and J 2 bases; bases outside gene matches: 9. The germline V gene encodes CDR1 SNHLY and CDR2 FYNNEI. This CDR3 region has 15 residues. Study-level points and caveats: Reportedly, nearly half the spike-specific TCRs target unmutated variant regions. The study found Spike-specific TCR breadth and depth rose after two AZD1222 doses. Only a handful of AZD1222 recipients were seropositive at baseline.

The chain couples TRBV2 to TRBJ2-3; TRBD2 matches at 7 bases. The sequencing used peripheral blood, collected on day 0 of AZD1222 vaccination. This TCR came from an adult in good health. CDR3 region: CASKWASGPTDTQYF. Written as DNA, the CDR3 is TGTGCCAGCAAGTGGGCTAGCGGTCCCACAGATACGCAGTATTTT.